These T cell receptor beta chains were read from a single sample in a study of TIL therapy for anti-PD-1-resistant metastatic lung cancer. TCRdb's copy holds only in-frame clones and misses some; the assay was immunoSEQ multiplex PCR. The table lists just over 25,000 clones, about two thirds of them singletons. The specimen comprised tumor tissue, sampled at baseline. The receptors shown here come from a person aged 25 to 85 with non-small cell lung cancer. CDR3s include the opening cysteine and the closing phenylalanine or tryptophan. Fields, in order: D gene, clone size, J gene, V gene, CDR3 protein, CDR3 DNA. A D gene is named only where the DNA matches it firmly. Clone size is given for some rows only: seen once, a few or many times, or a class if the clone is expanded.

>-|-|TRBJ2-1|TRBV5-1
CASSLTAGHYNEQFF
TGCGCCAGCAGCTTGACGGCGGGCCACTACAATGAGCAGTTCTTC
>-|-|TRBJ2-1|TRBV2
CASSTGGNEQFF
TGTGCCAGCAGCACCGGAGGAAATGAGCAGTTCTTC
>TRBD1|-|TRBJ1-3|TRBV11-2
CASSSRDRGVLSAGNTIYF
TGTGCCAGCAGCTCCCGGGACAGGGGGGTATTAAGTGCTGGAAACACCATATATTTT
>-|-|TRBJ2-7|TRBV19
CASSSPGVWYF
TGTGCCAGTAGTTCCCCAGGGGTTTGGTACTTC
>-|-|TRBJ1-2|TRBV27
CASRRGGGYGYTF
TGTGCCAGCAGGCGGGGCGGGGGCTATGGCTACACCTTC
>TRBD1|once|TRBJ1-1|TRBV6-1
CASSAGGAVTEAFF
TGTGCCAGCAGCGCAGGGGGCGCGGTTACTGAAGCTTTCTTT
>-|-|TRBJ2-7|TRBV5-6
CASSLRGYEQYF
TGTGCCAGCAGCTTGAGAGGGTACGAGCAGTACTTC
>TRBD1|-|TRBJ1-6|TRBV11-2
CASSLFRGRNSPLHF
TGTGCCAGCAGCTTATTTAGGGGGCGAAATTCACCCCTCCACTTT
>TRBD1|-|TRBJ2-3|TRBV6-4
CASRPGQGVTDTQYF
TGTGCCAGCAGACCGGGACAGGGAGTCACAGATACGCAGTATTTT
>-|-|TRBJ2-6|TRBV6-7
CASGRQESSGANVLTF
TGTGCCAGCGGAAGACAGGAAAGCTCTGGGGCCAACGTCCTGACTTTC
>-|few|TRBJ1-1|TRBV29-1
CSVDGDTEAFF
TGCAGCGTCGACGGGGACACTGAAGCTTTCTTT
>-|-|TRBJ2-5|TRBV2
CASKNQGGGQETQYF
TGTGCCAGCAAAAACCAGGGAGGGGGACAAGAGACCCAGTACTTC
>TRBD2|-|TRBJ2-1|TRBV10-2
CASSETAGVEQFF
TGCGCCAGCAGTGAGACCGCGGGGGTAGAGCAGTTCTTC
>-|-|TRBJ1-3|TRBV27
CASSRKRTGNTIYF
TGTGCCAGCAGCCGAAAAAGAACTGGAAACACCATATATTTT
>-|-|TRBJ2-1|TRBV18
CASSPQGPPLYNEQFF
TGTGCCAGCTCACCCCAGGGGCCGCCCCTCTACAATGAGCAGTTCTTC
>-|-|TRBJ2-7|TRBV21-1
CASKGWTLPEQYF
TGTGCCAGCAAGGGGTGGACGCTGCCCGAGCAGTACTTC
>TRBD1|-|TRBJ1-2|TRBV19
CASSVTGGDGYTF
TGTGCCAGTAGTGTAACAGGGGGCGACGGCTACACCTTC
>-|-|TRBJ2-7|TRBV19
CATSLGQGCYEQYF
TGTGCCACCTCATTGGGGCAGGGGTGCTACGAGCAGTACTTC
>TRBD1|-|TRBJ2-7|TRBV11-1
CASSLPGGSVLEQYF
TGTGCCAGCAGCTTACCAGGGGGCTCCGTCCTCGAGCAGTACTTC
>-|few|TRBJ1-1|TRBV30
CAWAQGVNTEAFF
TGTGCCTGGGCCCAGGGTGTGAACACTGAAGCTTTCTTT
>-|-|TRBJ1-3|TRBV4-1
CASSQAGSGNTIYF
TGCGCCAGCAGCCAAGCAGGGTCTGGAAACACCATATATTTT
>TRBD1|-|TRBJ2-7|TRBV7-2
CASSPDRVHEQYF
TGTGCCAGCAGCCCTGACAGGGTACACGAGCAGTACTTC
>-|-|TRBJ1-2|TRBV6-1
CASSESARNYGYTF
TGTGCCAGCAGTGAAAGCGCCAGAAACTATGGCTACACCTTC
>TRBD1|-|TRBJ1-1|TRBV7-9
CASSGGTVNTEAFF
TGTGCCAGCAGCGGAGGGACAGTTAACACTGAAGCTTTCTTT
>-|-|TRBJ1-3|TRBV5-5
CASSLQSIGNTIYF
TGTGCCAGCAGCTTGCAGTCAATAGGAAACACCATATATTTT
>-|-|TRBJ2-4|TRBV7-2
CASSTQTVAKNIQYF
TGTGCCAGCAGCACCCAGACAGTAGCCAAAAACATTCAGTACTTC
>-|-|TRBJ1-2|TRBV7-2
CASSSAWGAGYGYTF
TGTGCCAGCAGCTCGGCCTGGGGGGCGGGGTATGGCTACACCTTC
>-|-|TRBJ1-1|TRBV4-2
CASSQVSGPNTEAFF
TGTGCCAGCAGCCAAGTCTCAGGCCCGAACACTGAAGCTTTCTTT
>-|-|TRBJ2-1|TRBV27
CASRTSGLNEQFF
TGTGCCAGCAGGACCTCGGGGCTCAATGAGCAGTTCTTC
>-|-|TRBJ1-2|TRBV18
CASSPNEGLGGYTF
TGTGCCAGCTCACCAAACGAGGGTCTGGGTGGCTACACCTTC
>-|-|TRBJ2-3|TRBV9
CASSVREDTQYF
TGTGCCAGCAGCGTCAGGGAGGATACGCAGTATTTT
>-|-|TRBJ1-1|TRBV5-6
CASSRELWTEAFF
TGTGCCAGCAGCCGTGAGCTGTGGACTGAAGCTTTCTTT
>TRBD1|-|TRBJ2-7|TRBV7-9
CASSFRDRDHEQYF
TGTGCCAGCTCCTTCCGGGACAGGGACCACGAGCAGTACTTC
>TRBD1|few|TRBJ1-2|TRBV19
CASTLTSGTAYGYTF
TGTGCCAGTACCCTCACTTCCGGGACAGCCTATGGCTACACCTTC
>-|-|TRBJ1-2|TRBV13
CASSEGVGYTF
TGTGCCAGCAGCGAGGGGGTCGGCTACACCTTC
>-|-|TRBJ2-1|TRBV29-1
CSVDWGRDEQFF
TGCAGCGTTGATTGGGGGCGGGATGAGCAGTTCTTC
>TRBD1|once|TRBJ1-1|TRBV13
CASSLMTGGLGDTEAFF
TGTGCCAGCAGCTTAATGACAGGGGGCCTGGGGGACACTGAAGCTTTCTTT
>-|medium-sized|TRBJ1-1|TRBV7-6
CASSLDSNTEAFF
TGTGCCAGCAGCTTAGACTCGAACACTGAAGCTTTCTTT